The source of this TCR beta chain is a study of T cell responses to AZD1222 COVID-19 vaccine. Study-wide results and limits: Repertoires were obtained solely post-peak T cell response. Females outnumbered males among donors, who were mostly white British; clonal diversity was possibly underestimated.

This CDR3 is 16 amino acids long. Germline V gene sequence: CDR1 MNHNY, CDR2 SVGAGI (reference sequence). V lost 0 bases and J lost 2, with 14 bases in between. Generated by immunoSEQ multiplex PCR, the TCRdb table keeps only in-frame clones and is missing some. Among approximately 120,000 clones, approximately 90% were seen once, and the ten largest hold roughly 10%. In regard to this clone: The antigen remains undetermined.

The V and J genes are TRBV6-6 and TRBJ2-7; D possibly matches TRBD1 or TRBD2 (5 bases each). The TCR sequence derives from an adult in good health. Here the sequenced sample was peripheral blood, taken on day 0 of MenACWY control vaccination. In DNA form, the CDR3 reads TGTGCCAGCAGTTACTCACCAAGGGACCACACCTACGAGCAGTACTTC. Translating gives CASSYSPRDHTYEQYF.